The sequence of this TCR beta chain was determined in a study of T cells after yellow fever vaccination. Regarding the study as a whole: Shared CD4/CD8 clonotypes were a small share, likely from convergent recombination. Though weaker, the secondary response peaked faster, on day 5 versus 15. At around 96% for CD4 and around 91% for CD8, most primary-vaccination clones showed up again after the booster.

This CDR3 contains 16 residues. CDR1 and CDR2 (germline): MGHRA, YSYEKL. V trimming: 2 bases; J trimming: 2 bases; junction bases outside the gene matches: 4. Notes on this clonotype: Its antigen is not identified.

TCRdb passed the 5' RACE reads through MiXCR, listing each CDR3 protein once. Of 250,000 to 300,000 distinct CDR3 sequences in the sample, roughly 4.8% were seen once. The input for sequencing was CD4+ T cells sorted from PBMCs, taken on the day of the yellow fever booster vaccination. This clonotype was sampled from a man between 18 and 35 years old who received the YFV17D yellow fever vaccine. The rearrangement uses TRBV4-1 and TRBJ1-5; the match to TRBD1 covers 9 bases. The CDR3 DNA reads TGCGCCAGCAGCCAACCCAGGACAGGGGGCAATCAGCCCCAGCATTTT. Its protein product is CASSQPRTGGNQPQHF.